The rows below give T cell receptor beta chains drawn from one sample of a study of T cell responses to AZD1222 COVID-19 vaccine. The table came from immunoSEQ multiplex PCR; TCRdb's copy has only in-frame clones and leaves some out. The table records 150,000 to 200,000 clones, around nine tenths of them present only once. Sequencing was performed on peripheral blood, taken 28 days after the second AZD1222 dose. The source of these receptors is an adult who received the AZD1222 COVID-19 vaccine. CDR3s include the opening cysteine and the closing phenylalanine or tryptophan. The D gene is left open where the match is weak. Rows give clone size only sometimes, using once, few, many, or a class for an expanded clone.

J: TRBJ1-1; size: NA; V: TRBV7-3; D: NA; DNA: TGTGCCAGCAGCTTAGGGCATTCGAACACTGAAGCTTTCTTT; CDR3: CASSLGHSNTEAFF
J: TRBJ2-7; size: NA; V: TRBV5-1; D: NA; DNA: TGCGCCAGCAGCGGGTCCGGGTTTACCTACGAGCAGTACTTC; CDR3: CASSGSGFTYEQYF
J: TRBJ2-5; size: NA; V: TRBV7-3; D: NA; DNA: TGTGCCAGCAGCCCCCTCAGCCGGACAGATCACCAAGAGACCCAGTACTTC; CDR3: CASSPLSRTDHQETQYF
J: TRBJ1-4; size: once; V: TRBV19; D: NA; DNA: TGTGCCAGTCGAAATTCCGGGACGGCTAGTGAAAAACTGTTTTTT; CDR3: CASRNSGTASEKLFF
J: TRBJ1-2; size: NA; V: TRBV19; D: NA; DNA: TGTGCCAGTAGTATAGCATCGATTGAGAGCTATGGCTACACCTTC; CDR3: CASSIASIESYGYTF
J: TRBJ2-1; size: NA; V: TRBV19; D: NA; DNA: TGTGCCAGTAGTATAGGGGGACAACTGAATGAGCAGTTCTTC; CDR3: CASSIGGQLNEQFF
J: TRBJ1-1; size: NA; V: TRBV28; D: NA; DNA: TGTGCCAGCACTTTGCCTGGGGGGCTCACTGAAGCTTTCTTT; CDR3: CASTLPGGLTEAFF
J: TRBJ2-7; size: NA; V: TRBV5-4; D: TRBD2; DNA: TGTGCCAGCAGCTTGTGGGGTAGCGGGACTTACTCCTACGAGCAGTACTTC; CDR3: CASSLWGSGTYSYEQYF
J: TRBJ2-7; size: once; V: TRBV9; D: NA; DNA: TGTGCCAGCAGCGTAGGAGGGGCCGGCTCCTACGAGCAGTACTTC; CDR3: CASSVGGAGSYEQYF
J: TRBJ2-3; size: NA; V: TRBV3-1/TRBV3-2; D: TRBD1; DNA: TGTGCCAGCAGTCAAAACAGGGGTTCGGGGACAGATACGCAGTATTTT; CDR3: CASSQNRGSGTDTQYF
J: TRBJ2-1; size: NA; V: TRBV10-3; D: TRBD1; DNA: TGTGCCATCAGTGGGACAGGGAGGAATGAGCAGTTCTTC; CDR3: CAISGTGRNEQFF
J: TRBJ2-3; size: NA; V: TRBV10-1; D: TRBD2; DNA: TGCGCCAGCAGTGATAGCGGGAGCGGCACAGATACGCAGTATTTT; CDR3: CASSDSGSGTDTQYF
J: TRBJ2-3; size: NA; V: TRBV9; D: NA; DNA: TGTGCCAGCAGCGTAGGAGGGCTAGCGAATACAGATACGCAGTATTTT; CDR3: CASSVGGLANTDTQYF
J: TRBJ1-1; size: NA; V: TRBV11-1; D: NA; DNA: TGTGCCAGCAGACCCCTACATGAAGCTTTCTTT; CDR3: CASRPLHEAFF
J: TRBJ2-7; size: NA; V: TRBV7-9; D: NA; DNA: TGTGCCAGCAGCCGAACGCCGGGGGCCTACGAGCAGTACTTC; CDR3: CASSRTPGAYEQYF